Given below is one T cell receptor (beta chain) in context. As yet, its antigen is unknown. The CDR3 runs 13 residues. Germline CDR1 and CDR2: SGHDT and YYEEEE. V shed 0 bases and J shed 8 bases, with 11 bases lying between them. This sample is part of a study of blood T cells in healthy people across ages. Alongside a J-beta primer mix, a sample-barcoded 5' primer served in a second PCR lasting about 7 to 12 cycles. A single record per CDR3 protein comes from TCRdb applying MiXCR to the 5' RACE reads. The sample records some 750,000 distinct CDR3 sequences, 22% being singletons. Caucasian, healthy and from Russia, the donors were aged between roughly 6 and 100. It was approximately 10 milliliters of peripheral blood that were drawn from each donor. Overall study results and limits: A strong correlation between TCR beta diversity and naive T cell percentage was seen. Unknown donor CMV status possibly confounded expanded clonotype changes.

The sequencing sample was made of blood. The chain recombines TRBV5-6 with TRBJ1-2; D is undetermined. This TCR came from a man between 65 and 85 years old in good health. CDR3: CASSLDPLDGYTF. For the CDR3, the DNA is TGTGCCAGCAGCTTGGATCCGCTGGACGGCTACACCTTC.